This TCR beta chain comes out of a study of T cells in narcolepsy. Profiled with immunoSEQ multiplex PCR; TCRdb holds only in-frame clones, not every one. Found here are 27,000 or so clones, approximately 87% of them singletons; the top ten hold 0.85% to 1%. Germline V gene lookup returns CDR1 SGHTA and CDR2 FQGNSA. The CDR3 runs 14 residues. Trimming left V 0 bases short and J 1 base short, with 6 bases between. The sequence was obtained from a human donor in good health. Input material: memory (CD45RA-) CD4+ T cells from blood. This chain joins TRBV7-2 and TRBJ1-1; TRBD1 is a possible D gene (5 bases). The CDR3 coding sequence is TGTGCCAGCAGCTTAGCCCAGGGGAACACTGAAGCTTTCTTT. Its protein is CASSLAQGNTEAFF.